Listed here is a single T cell receptor beta chain. The sample's time point: blood at routine non-recurrence follow-up after resection. The study sequenced unsorted whole RNA from tumor, nontumor lung or frozen PBMC. The sample belongs to a study of spatial heterogeneity in lung cancer. Whole-study context: 55 to 80 TRACERx patients with early, untreated non-small cell lung cancer donated samples. Median follow-up for sequenced PBMC samples was approximately 25 months after resection, when such samples existed. Raw reads contained each unique TCR and UMI combination more than ten times on average.

Via MiXCR, TCRdb re-called the 5' RACE reads, giving one row per CDR3 protein. The data hold 35,000 to 55,000 distinct CDR3 sequences, with around 11% observed a single time. The sequence derives from a male donor with early-stage non-small cell lung cancer. The specimen comprised PBMCs, sampled at follow-up.

The CDR3 sequence is CASTDRGNNEKLFF. CDR3 nucleotide sequence: TGTGCCAGCACCGACAGGGGTAATAATGAAAAACTGTTTTTT. This chain uses TRBV5-5 with TRBJ1-4, with 8 bases matching TRBD1. The germline CDR1 and CDR2 sequences are SGHKS and YYEKEE (reference sequence). The trim removed 6 bases at V and 4 bases at J, leaving 5 bases unmatched. There are 14 residues in the CDR3.